A single sample is the source of the 27 T cell receptor beta chains below, sequenced in a study of shared clonotypes between healthy human individuals. Some clones are missing from TCRdb's copy, which holds only in-frame ones; the method was immunoSEQ multiplex PCR. The data show about 2.1 million clones, roughly 95% seen once. CD8 cells regarded as naive lacked CD45RO, were positively chosen for CCR7, and omitted terminally differentiated effector memory CD45RA+ cells. The specimen sequenced was naive CD8+ T cells from PBMCs. Receptor source: a man between 18 and 29 years old in good health. Some clones in this sample may be carry-over from other donors' samples.

The CDR3 here is CAISETLAGGGTDTQYF. CDR3 nucleotides: TGTGCCATCAGTGAGACTTTAGCGGGAGGGGGTACAGATACGCAGTATTTT. The chain has TRBV10-3 and TRBJ2-3, with 11 bases matching TRBD2. Trimming at V came to 2 bases and at J to 3 bases, leaving 7 bases not matched to a gene. The CDR3 has 17 residues. The germline CDR1 and CDR2 sequences are ENHRY and SYGVKD.

This clone occurred once. This chain uses TRBV2 with TRBJ2-7, with no clear D. Between the trimmed V and J ends, which lost 3 bases and 3 bases, there was a span of 6 bases. Germline CDR1 SNHLY, CDR2 FYNNEI. The CDR3 has 12 amino acids. Here the CDR3 reads CASSDQFYEQYF. The CDR3 nucleotides read TGTGCCAGCAGTGATCAGTTCTACGAGCAGTACTTC.

The V gene is TRBV13, the J gene TRBJ1-1; D remains unclear. The germline gives CDR1 PRHDT, CDR2 FYEKMQ (reference sequence). CDR3 length equals 13 residues. V lost 1 base and J lost 6, with 9 bases in between. The CDR3 DNA is TGTGCCAGCAGCTTAGCAGGTAGACCTGAAGCTTTCTTT. It codes for CASSLAGRPEAFF. The whole variable domain, filled in from reference TRBV13 and TRBJ1-1, reads AAGVIQSPRHLIKEKRETATLKCYPIPRHDTVYWYQQGPGQDPQFLISFYEKMQSDKGSIPDRFSAQQFSDYHSELNMSSLELGDSALYFCASSLAGRPEAFFGQGTRLTVV.

This chain links TRBV9 with TRBJ2-5; TRBD2 aligns across 7 bases. CDR1 and CDR2 (germline): SGDLS, YYNGEE. The CDR3 runs to 14 residues. V dropped 0 bases and J dropped 5; count of bases not matched to a gene: 4. CDR3 sequence reads: CASSVGGGSETQYF. The CDR3 bases are TGTGCCAGCAGCGTAGGTGGCGGGAGTGAGACCCAGTACTTC.

The table lists this clone with a count of one. The J gene is TRBJ2-1, the V gene TRBV7-3; D ambiguous. The CDR3 extends over 16 amino acids. CDR1 is SGHTA, CDR2 FQGTGA, per germline. V lost 1 base, J lost 0 bases, and 10 bases lay in between. The DNA for the CDR3 is TGTGCCAGCAGCTTAAGGGGTTTGGGCTCCTACAATGAGCAGTTCTTC. Translated: CASSLRGLGSYNEQFF. Full variable domain (missing parts from reference TRBV7-3 and TRBJ2-1): GAGVSQTPSNKVTEKGKYVELRCDPISGHTALYWYRQSLGQGPEFLIYFQGTGAADDSGLPNDRFFAVRPEGSVSTLKIQRTERGDSAVYLCASSLRGLGSYNEQFFGPGTRLTVL.

This rearrangement joins TRBV7-8 to TRBJ2-7, with D possibly matching TRBD1 (7 bases). V was trimmed by 2 bases and J by 2 bases, leaving 19 bases between them. Per germline, CDR1 SGHVS and CDR2 FQNEAQ. This CDR3 contains 17 residues. CDR3 in amino acids: CASSLSSAGTVTYEQYF. The CDR3 DNA follows: TGTGCCAGCAGCTTATCGTCCGCGGGGACAGTCACCTACGAGCAGTACTTC.

The chain links TRBV6-1 to TRBJ2-7; 12 bases match TRBD2. Germline V lookup: CDR1 MNHNS, CDR2 SASEGT. This CDR3 has 13 amino acids. V lost 8 bases, J lost 6 bases, and 5 bases stayed unmatched. CDR3 bases: TGTGCCAGCTCCACTAGCGGGAGGTTCGAGCAGTACTTC. Amino acid sequence: CASSTSGRFEQYF.

V is TRBV4-2 and J is TRBJ1-1; D uncertain. The germline V and J ends were trimmed by 0 bases and 1 base, with 15 bases remaining between them. Looked up from germline, CDR1 is LGHNA and CDR2 is YNFKEQ. This CDR3 comprises 17 residues. The CDR3 coding sequence is TGTGCCAGCAGCCAAGATCGCAGACGAGAGAAGAACACTGAAGCTTTCTTT. This encodes CASSQDRRREKNTEAFF.

DNA for the CDR3: TGTGCCAGCAGCTCCGGGACAGGGGGGACCTACGAGCAGTACTTC. Its translation is CASSSGTGGTYEQYF. V and J are TRBV7-6 and TRBJ2-7; TRBD1 matches at 11 bases. Germline V gene sequence: CDR1 SGHVS, CDR2 FNYEAQ. V lost 4 bases to trimming and J lost 2 bases; unmatched junction nucleotides: 4. This CDR3 region has 15 residues. Combining the CDR3 with reference TRBV7-6 and TRBJ2-7 gives the whole variable domain GAGVSQSPRYKVTKRGQDVALRCDPISGHVSLYWYRQALGQGPEFLTYFNYEAQQDKSGLPNDRFSAERPEGSISTLTIQRTEQRDSAMYRCASSSGTGGTYEQYFGPGTRLTVT.

J is TRBJ2-5 and V is TRBV11-1, with TRBD1 matching 7 bases. The CDR3 is made up of 15 amino acids. Germline values: CDR1 SGHAT, CDR2 FQDESV (reference sequence). Trimming took 4 bases from V and 7 from J; bases not matched to a gene: 12. CDR3 sequence reads: CASSSRDSKDGTQYF. CDR3 nucleotide sequence: TGTGCCAGCAGCTCCCGGGACAGTAAAGACGGGACCCAGTACTTC.

This clone was seen only once. The chain is built from TRBV27 and TRBJ2-7; D is possibly TRBD2 (5 bases). V was cut by 3 bases and J by 2 bases, with 20 bases left in between. The V gene's germline CDR1 is MNHEY and CDR2 SMNVEV (reference sequence). This CDR3 contains 17 residues. Here the CDR3 DNA reads TGTGCCAGCAGTTTCGCCGCCTCACTAGGGTTAACCTACGAGCAGTACTTC. Translation: CASSFAASLGLTYEQYF.

This clone was recorded once. This rearrangement joins TRBV27 to TRBJ2-7, with 7 bases lining up with TRBD2. Per the germline V gene, CDR1 is MNHEY and CDR2 is SMNVEV (reference sequence). V trimming: 2 bases; J trimming: 5 bases; junction bases outside the gene matches: 6. This CDR3 is built from 14 residues. The CDR3 sequence: CASSLRDYRHEQYF. The CDR3 coding sequence is TGTGCCAGCAGTTTACGGGACTATAGGCACGAGCAGTACTTC.

This chain connects TRBV2 to TRBJ2-7; TRBD1 might be the D (5 bases). The germline V gene encodes CDR1 SNHLY and CDR2 FYNNEI. Trimming left V 4 bases short and J 5 bases short, with 9 bases between. CDR3 length: 12 amino acids. The CDR3 loop is CASSVYRHEQYF. As DNA, the CDR3 is TGTGCCAGCAGTGTGTACAGGCACGAGCAGTACTTC.

This clone was counted a few times. Other nucleotide sequences in the sample specify the same CDR3. V usage is TRBV15 and J usage is TRBJ2-7; 7 nucleotides match TRBD1. Per the germline V gene, CDR1 is LNHNV and CDR2 is YYDKDF (reference sequence). V lost 1 base and J lost 2; bases outside the gene matches: 2. This CDR3 comprises 14 residues. CDR3 bases: TGTGCCACCAGCAGAGGACAGGGACCCTACGAGCAGTACTTC. It yields the protein CATSRGQGPYEQYF. The full variable domain, with the rest looked up from reference TRBV15 and TRBJ2-7, is DAMVIQNPRYQVTQFGKPVTLSCSQTLNHNVMYWYQQKSSQAPKLLFHYYDKDFNNEADTPDNFQSRRPNTSFCFLDIRSPGLGDTAMYLCATSRGQGPYEQYFGPGTRLTVT.

V and J are TRBV6-6 and TRBJ2-1; the D gene is possibly TRBD1 (6 bases). The V end lost 5 bases, the J end lost 9 bases, and 11 bases lay between the germline ends. The CDR3 spans 12 residues. CDR1 and CDR2 (germline): MNHNY, SVGAGI (reference sequence). CDR3 DNA sequence: TGTGCCAGCAGTCCGCTAGGGGGTGAGCAGTTCTTC. Its protein is CASSPLGGEQFF.

DNA of the CDR3: TGTGCCAGCAGCGCCGGAATGACTAGGAGGAAGGATGAGCAGTTCTTC. It is translated as CASSAGMTRRKDEQFF. This rearrangement joins TRBV9 to TRBJ2-1, with a tentative D call TRBD2 (6 bases). Trimming took 3 bases from V and 8 from J, leaving 21 bases between them. This CDR3 spans 16 amino acids. CDR1 and CDR2 (germline): SGDLS, YYNGEE.

The rearrangement links TRBV7-8 to TRBJ1-1; D gene unclear. This CDR3 spans 14 amino acids. V dropped 1 base and J dropped 6 bases, with 12 bases sitting between them. CDR1 SGHVS and CDR2 FQNEAQ come from the germline V gene. The CDR3 sequence is CASSLDMNSPEAFF. The CDR3 DNA sequence: TGTGCCAGCAGCTTAGACATGAATTCTCCTGAAGCTTTCTTT.

The chain couples TRBV28 to TRBJ2-7; weak D call: TRBD1 (5 bases). The CDR3 sequence is 16 residues long. Trimming pared 5 bases from V and 4 bases from J, leaving 21 bases between. The germline CDR1 and CDR2 sequences are MDHEN and SYDVKM. CDR3 sequence reads: CASSPTYTGPKYEQYF. As DNA, the CDR3 is TGTGCCAGCAGTCCTACTTATACAGGACCCAAATACGAGCAGTACTTC.

V usage is TRBV5-6 and J usage is TRBJ2-1; 12 nucleotides align to TRBD1. The CDR3 is 15 amino acids. V gave up 0 bases and J gave up 6 bases; unmatched junction bases: 1. Germline V lookup: CDR1 SGHDT, CDR2 YYEEEE. The CDR3 DNA sequence: TGTGCCAGCAGCTTGGTGGGACAGGGGGCCAATGAGCAGTTCTTC. Translating gives CASSLVGQGANEQFF.

The rearrangement links TRBV7-9 to TRBJ2-1; 10 nucleotides match TRBD1. Germline V gene sequence: CDR1 SEHNR, CDR2 FQNEAQ (reference sequence). The CDR3 loop spans 14 amino acids. V was pared by 5 bases and J by 8 bases, with 6 bases of the junction left unmatched. The DNA for the CDR3 is TGTGCCAGCAGCCTCCGGGACAGGGGTTATGAGCAGTTCTTC. Translated: CASSLRDRGYEQFF.

The rearrangement links TRBV15 to TRBJ2-2, with D unclear. Germline CDR1 reads LNHNV; CDR2 reads YYDKDF (reference sequence). The CDR3 extends over 16 amino acids. V was trimmed by 2 bases and J by 6 bases, leaving 16 bases between them. CDR3 sequence reads: CATSRFGPLGPGELFF. Here the CDR3 DNA reads TGTGCCACCAGCAGATTTGGCCCACTCGGCCCCGGGGAGCTGTTTTTT.

V is TRBV29-1 and J is TRBJ2-3; the D is unclear. Per the germline V gene, CDR1 is SQVTM and CDR2 is ANQGSEA. The CDR3 extends over 13 amino acids. Trimming cost V 0 bases and J 4 bases, with 8 bases left between them. The CDR3 DNA follows: TGCAGCGTTGAAGAGCTGCAGCCAGATACGCAGTATTTT. Translated: CSVEELQPDTQYF.

The chain joins TRBV4-2 to TRBJ2-7; D is unresolved. The germline V gene has CDR1 LGHNA and CDR2 YNFKEQ. The CDR3 totals 15 residues. Deletions cut 0 bases from V and 2 bases from J, with 11 bases between. The CDR3 loop reads CASSQEPLGPYEQYF. CDR3 in DNA: TGTGCCAGCAGCCAAGAACCCCTCGGTCCCTACGAGCAGTACTTC.

This clone has just one count. The chain carries TRBV6-5 and TRBJ2-7; the D is unclear. V dropped 10 bases and J dropped 9 bases, with 22 bases sitting between them. Looked up from germline, CDR1 is MNHEY and CDR2 is SVGAGI. The CDR3 is 13 amino acids. The CDR3 DNA reads TGTGCCACCCGAGCAAATACCTACGATCGGCAGTACTTC. It codes for CATRANTYDRQYF.

This clone has just one count. The chain links TRBV11-1 to TRBJ2-7, with a tentative D call TRBD1 (6 bases). The V end lost 1 base, the J end lost 6 bases, and 13 bases lay between the germline ends. CDR1 is SGHAT and CDR2 is FQDESV in the germline V gene (reference sequence). The CDR3 has 14 amino acids. CDR3 in amino acids: CASSLGGTGTEQYF. CDR3 nucleotides: TGTGCCAGCAGCTTAGGGGGCACAGGGACCGAGCAGTACTTC.

The rearrangement links TRBV7-6 to TRBJ2-7, with 8 bases that match TRBD2. The germline V gene has CDR1 SGHVS and CDR2 FNYEAQ. The length of the CDR3 is 16 residues. Losses at the gene ends were 0 bases for V and 1 base for J; bases not matched to a gene: 5. Written as DNA, the CDR3 is TGTGCCAGCAGCTTAGCTTCGGGGACTAGTTCCTACGAGCAGTACTTC. Translated, it gives CASSLASGTSSYEQYF.

This chain uses TRBV9 with TRBJ1-3, with D maybe TRBD1 (6 bases). Germline V CDR1 and CDR2: SGDLS, YYNGEE. The CDR3 consists of 15 residues. V lost 3 bases and J 4 bases, leaving 14 bases between the germline ends. CDR3: CASSADPGTGNTIYF. CDR3 nucleotides: TGTGCCAGCAGCGCGGATCCCGGGACAGGAAACACCATATATTTT.